This is a list of T cell receptor beta chains from one sample in a study of T cell responses to AZD1222 COVID-19 vaccine. Here immunoSEQ multiplex PCR was the method, and the copy in TCRdb shows in-frame clones only, minus some. This table holds under 200,000 clones, about 91% found once. The input for sequencing was peripheral blood, taken on day 0 of AZD1222 vaccination. Receptor source: an adult in good health. Both conserved end residues are part of each CDR3. The D gene is left open where the match is weak. Expanded clones get a size class; other rows say once, few or many, or leave the size out.

d_gene: NA; len: 16; j_gene: TRBJ2-2; abundance: NA; v_gene: TRBV6-2/TRBV6-3; CDR3nt: TGTGCCAGCAGTTTTTCAGGGGCTGGGAACACCGGGGAGCTGTTTTTT; CDR3aa: CASSFSGAGNTGELFF
d_gene: NA; len: 13; j_gene: TRBJ1-3; abundance: NA; v_gene: TRBV24-1; CDR3nt: TGTGCCACCAGTGATCGGTCCCGAAACACCATATATTTT; CDR3aa: CATSDRSRNTIYF
d_gene: TRBD1; len: 15; j_gene: TRBJ1-2; abundance: NA; v_gene: TRBV28; CDR3nt: TGTGCCAGCAGTTTCTTGGACAGGGGAAGGGAGGGCTACACCTTC; CDR3aa: CASSFLDRGREGYTF
d_gene: TRBD2; len: 14; j_gene: TRBJ2-1; abundance: NA; v_gene: TRBV5-1; CDR3nt: TGCGCCAGCAGCTTGGTAGCGGGAATCGATGAGCAGTTCTTC; CDR3aa: CASSLVAGIDEQFF
d_gene: NA; len: 15; j_gene: TRBJ1-6; abundance: NA; v_gene: TRBV6-5; CDR3nt: TGTGCCAGCAGTTACGGGAAGGGCCACAATTCACCCCTCCACTTT; CDR3aa: CASSYGKGHNSPLHF
d_gene: TRBD2; len: 17; j_gene: TRBJ2-1; abundance: NA; v_gene: TRBV24-1; CDR3nt: TGTGCCACCAGTGATTTGACCGGGACTAGCGGAGAGCAGGAGCAGTTCTTC; CDR3aa: CATSDLTGTSGEQEQFF
d_gene: TRBD2; len: 17; j_gene: TRBJ2-7; abundance: once; v_gene: TRBV5-1; CDR3nt: TGCGCCAGCAGCTTGGGTTATGCGGGAGGATCCCCTCGGGAGCAGTACTTC; CDR3aa: CASSLGYAGGSPREQYF
d_gene: TRBD2; len: 17; j_gene: TRBJ2-3; abundance: NA; v_gene: TRBV3-1/TRBV3-2; CDR3nt: TGTGCCAGCAGCCAAGTTAAGCGGGAGGGCCGCACAGATACGCAGTATTTT; CDR3aa: CASSQVKREGRTDTQYF
d_gene: NA; len: 13; j_gene: TRBJ2-7; abundance: NA; v_gene: TRBV6-5; CDR3nt: TGTGCCAGCAGAGCAGACCCCTCTCGTGAGCAGTACTTC; CDR3aa: CASRADPSREQYF
d_gene: NA; len: 14; j_gene: TRBJ1-2; abundance: once; v_gene: TRBV2; CDR3nt: TGTGCCAGCAGTGATCTGGGGTTCATCTATGGCTACACCTTC; CDR3aa: CASSDLGFIYGYTF
d_gene: TRBD1; len: 15; j_gene: TRBJ2-7; abundance: NA; v_gene: TRBV10-3; CDR3nt: TGTGCCATCAGTAGGAACAGGGGGTCTTCCTACGAGCAGTACTTC; CDR3aa: CAISRNRGSSYEQYF
d_gene: NA; len: 13; j_gene: TRBJ2-7; abundance: NA; v_gene: TRBV6-5; CDR3nt: TGTGCCACCCGGGGGACTCCATGGGACGAGCAGTACTTC; CDR3aa: CATRGTPWDEQYF
d_gene: TRBD2; len: 17; j_gene: TRBJ2-5; abundance: NA; v_gene: TRBV9; CDR3nt: TGTGCCAGCAGCGGCCCGAGCGAGCGGGGGCGGGGTGGGGCCCAGTACTTC; CDR3aa: CASSGPSERGRGGAQYF
d_gene: NA; len: 13; j_gene: TRBJ1-4; abundance: NA; v_gene: TRBV30; CDR3nt: TGTGCCTGGTCTGTCTCTGGACATGAAAAACTGTTTTTT; CDR3aa: CAWSVSGHEKLFF
d_gene: NA; len: 14; j_gene: TRBJ2-7; abundance: NA; v_gene: TRBV7-9; CDR3nt: TGTGCCAGCAGCCTCGGGACGGCCACCTACGAGCAGTACTTC; CDR3aa: CASSLGTATYEQYF
d_gene: TRBD2; len: 15; j_gene: TRBJ2-1; abundance: NA; v_gene: TRBV2; CDR3nt: TGTGCCAGCAGTGAACTTTATACTAGCGGGGGTGAGCAGTTCTTC; CDR3aa: CASSELYTSGGEQFF
d_gene: NA; len: 16; j_gene: TRBJ2-5; abundance: NA; v_gene: TRBV24-1; CDR3nt: TGTGCCACCAGTGATCGTGGACAGTCGAAAGGGGAGACCCAGTACTTC; CDR3aa: CATSDRGQSKGETQYF
d_gene: NA; len: 16; j_gene: TRBJ2-1; abundance: NA; v_gene: TRBV6-1; CDR3nt: TGTGCCAGCAGTGACAGGATTGCAGGGGGGGACAATGAGCAGTTCTTC; CDR3aa: CASSDRIAGGDNEQFF
d_gene: TRBD1; len: 9; j_gene: TRBJ1-2; abundance: NA; v_gene: TRBV10-1; CDR3nt: TGCGCCACCGACAGGGAGAACACCTTC; CDR3aa: CATDRENTF
d_gene: NA; len: 14; j_gene: TRBJ2-6; abundance: NA; v_gene: TRBV30; CDR3nt: TGTGCCTGGAGTGTTTCCTCTGGGGCCAACGTCCTGACTTTC; CDR3aa: CAWSVSSGANVLTF
d_gene: TRBD1; len: 15; j_gene: TRBJ1-6; abundance: once; v_gene: TRBV27; CDR3nt: TGTGCCAGCAGTTTTCGGAGGACAGGGGGCGATGGACTCCACTTT; CDR3aa: CASSFRRTGGDGLHF
d_gene: TRBD1; len: 15; j_gene: TRBJ2-7; abundance: NA; v_gene: TRBV7-2; CDR3nt: TGTGCCAGCAGCCCCAAGACAGGGGGCAGCTACGAGCAGTACTTC; CDR3aa: CASSPKTGGSYEQYF
d_gene: NA; len: 15; j_gene: TRBJ2-3; abundance: NA; v_gene: TRBV19; CDR3nt: TGTGCCAGTAGTCTCGGGCAAATTCGGGCAGATACGCAGTATTTT; CDR3aa: CASSLGQIRADTQYF
d_gene: TRBD1; len: 17; j_gene: TRBJ1-1; abundance: NA; v_gene: TRBV7-2; CDR3nt: TGTGCCAGCAGCTTACTAGGCAGGGGGAGAATGAACACTGAAGCTTTCTTT; CDR3aa: CASSLLGRGRMNTEAFF
d_gene: NA; len: 14; j_gene: TRBJ2-5; abundance: once; v_gene: TRBV5-1; CDR3nt: TGCGCCAGCAGCTCCCCAGGTCCGGGGGAGACCCAGTACTTC; CDR3aa: CASSSPGPGETQYF
d_gene: NA; len: 14; j_gene: TRBJ2-5; abundance: NA; v_gene: TRBV6-5; CDR3nt: TGTGCCAGCAGGGTACCAGGGCTACAAGAGACCCAGTACTTC; CDR3aa: CASRVPGLQETQYF
d_gene: NA; len: 16; j_gene: TRBJ2-1; abundance: once; v_gene: TRBV14; CDR3nt: TGTGCCAGCAGCCAATTAACTACTCTCGGGGCGAATGAGCAGTTCTTC; CDR3aa: CASSQLTTLGANEQFF
d_gene: NA; len: 11; j_gene: TRBJ1-1; abundance: NA; v_gene: TRBV29-1; CDR3nt: TGCAGCGTTGCACACCACACTGAAGCTTTCTTT; CDR3aa: CSVAHHTEAFF
d_gene: NA; len: 13; j_gene: TRBJ1-2; abundance: NA; v_gene: TRBV6-1; CDR3nt: TGTGCCAGCAGTGAGGACAGAATCTATGGCTACACCTTC; CDR3aa: CASSEDRIYGYTF
d_gene: TRBD2; len: 15; j_gene: TRBJ2-7; abundance: NA; v_gene: TRBV27; CDR3nt: TGTGCCAGCGTTCCCCGGGCTAGCGGGACCTACGAGCAGTACTTC; CDR3aa: CASVPRASGTYEQYF
d_gene: NA; len: 15; j_gene: TRBJ2-6; abundance: NA; v_gene: TRBV11-3; CDR3nt: TGTGCCAGCAGCGCTCCCAACTCTGGGGCCAACGTCCTGACTTTC; CDR3aa: CASSAPNSGANVLTF
d_gene: NA; len: 16; j_gene: TRBJ2-3; abundance: NA; v_gene: TRBV9; CDR3nt: TGTGCCAGCAGCCCCCGCCCACAGACTAGCACAGATACGCAGTATTTT; CDR3aa: CASSPRPQTSTDTQYF
d_gene: TRBD1; len: 16; j_gene: TRBJ2-1; abundance: few; v_gene: TRBV28; CDR3nt: TGTGCCAGCAGTTTATCAGGGGGATACTCCTACAATGAGCAGTTCTTC; CDR3aa: CASSLSGGYSYNEQFF
d_gene: NA; len: 14; j_gene: TRBJ1-5; abundance: NA; v_gene: TRBV5-1; CDR3nt: TGCGCCAGCAGGCCGGGGGCGGACAATCAGCCCCAGCATTTT; CDR3aa: CASRPGADNQPQHF
d_gene: TRBD1; len: 14; j_gene: TRBJ2-1; abundance: once; v_gene: TRBV2; CDR3nt: TGTGCCAGCAGTGGGATGACAGGGAACAATGAGCAGTTCTTC; CDR3aa: CASSGMTGNNEQFF
d_gene: NA; len: 17; j_gene: TRBJ2-1; abundance: NA; v_gene: TRBV28; CDR3nt: TGTGCCAGCAGTTTTGTGGCCATCCGGGCCCGGCTCAATGAGCAGTTCTTC; CDR3aa: CASSFVAIRARLNEQFF
d_gene: NA; len: 13; j_gene: TRBJ2-7; abundance: once; v_gene: TRBV5-1; CDR3nt: TGCGCCAGCAGCTCTACTAGCTTCTACGAGCAGTACTTC; CDR3aa: CASSSTSFYEQYF
d_gene: NA; len: 13; j_gene: TRBJ2-1; abundance: NA; v_gene: TRBV27; CDR3nt: TGTGCCAGCAGTTTAAGTGAAATGGCTGAGCAGTTCTTC; CDR3aa: CASSLSEMAEQFF
d_gene: NA; len: 13; j_gene: TRBJ2-2; abundance: NA; v_gene: TRBV19; CDR3nt: TGTGCCAGTAGAAGCAGGGGATCCGGGGAGCTGTTTTTT; CDR3aa: CASRSRGSGELFF
d_gene: NA; len: 14; j_gene: TRBJ1-5; abundance: NA; v_gene: TRBV7-2; CDR3nt: TGTGCCAGCAGCTTAGCTTCGGGTAATCAGCCCCAGCATTTT; CDR3aa: CASSLASGNQPQHF
d_gene: NA; len: 15; j_gene: TRBJ2-3; abundance: NA; v_gene: TRBV7-9; CDR3nt: TGTGCCAGCAGCTTATTAGCTGCGTTGGAGGATACGCAGTATTTT; CDR3aa: CASSLLAALEDTQYF
d_gene: NA; len: 14; j_gene: TRBJ2-7; abundance: NA; v_gene: TRBV7-3; CDR3nt: TGTGCCAGTGGGGAACAGTCAAGCTCCTACGAGCAGTACTTC; CDR3aa: CASGEQSSSYEQYF
d_gene: NA; len: 15; j_gene: TRBJ2-2; abundance: NA; v_gene: TRBV3-1/TRBV3-2; CDR3nt: TGTGCCAGCAGCCGATCGAAGGGCGGAGGAAGGGAGCTGTTTTTT; CDR3aa: CASSRSKGGGRELFF
d_gene: NA; len: 13; j_gene: TRBJ1-2; abundance: once; v_gene: TRBV10-3; CDR3nt: TGTGCCATCAGGGAGGGACGGATCTATGGCTACACCTTC; CDR3aa: CAIREGRIYGYTF
d_gene: NA; len: 10; j_gene: TRBJ2-5; abundance: NA; v_gene: TRBV20-1; CDR3nt: TGCAGTGCTAAGGTGGAGACCCAGTACTTC; CDR3aa: CSAKVETQYF
d_gene: NA; len: 13; j_gene: TRBJ2-3; abundance: NA; v_gene: TRBV12-5; CDR3nt: TGTGCTAGTGGTTTGATCTCCACAGATACGCAGTATTTT; CDR3aa: CASGLISTDTQYF
d_gene: NA; len: 14; j_gene: TRBJ1-1; abundance: NA; v_gene: TRBV7-3; CDR3nt: TGTGCCAGCAGTTACAGGGCCAGGGACACTGAAGCTTTCTTT; CDR3aa: CASSYRARDTEAFF
d_gene: NA; len: 14; j_gene: TRBJ1-5; abundance: NA; v_gene: TRBV6-5; CDR3nt: TGTGCCAGCACCTGGACAAGTGAGAATCAGCCCCAGCATTTT; CDR3aa: CASTWTSENQPQHF
d_gene: TRBD2; len: 19; j_gene: TRBJ2-2; abundance: NA; v_gene: TRBV7-9; CDR3nt: TGTGCCAGCAGCTTACTACCGGGACTAGCGGGATTGAACACCGGGGAGCTGTTTTTT; CDR3aa: CASSLLPGLAGLNTGELFF
d_gene: NA; len: 16; j_gene: TRBJ1-5; abundance: NA; v_gene: TRBV3-1/TRBV3-2; CDR3nt: TGTGCCAGCAGCCAGGGCGCGCTAGGGCGCAGCCAGCCCCAGCATTTT; CDR3aa: CASSQGALGRSQPQHF
d_gene: NA; len: 15; j_gene: TRBJ1-6; abundance: NA; v_gene: TRBV6-1; CDR3nt: TGTGCCAGCAGTGAACTTGGGGTGCCGTGGTCACCCCTCCACTTT; CDR3aa: CASSELGVPWSPLHF
d_gene: NA; len: 14; j_gene: TRBJ2-7; abundance: NA; v_gene: TRBV7-2; CDR3nt: TGTGCCAGCAGCTCTAGTCATCACCTAAGCGAGCAGTACTTC; CDR3aa: CASSSSHHLSEQYF
d_gene: NA; len: 13; j_gene: TRBJ1-1; abundance: few; v_gene: TRBV18; CDR3nt: TGTGCCAGCTCACCCGGCCCAGGTGCCGAAGCTTTCTTT; CDR3aa: CASSPGPGAEAFF
d_gene: TRBD2; len: 14; j_gene: TRBJ2-1; abundance: NA; v_gene: TRBV6-5; CDR3nt: TGTGCCGCGCGACTAGCGGGAGCCTACAATGAGCAGTTCTTC; CDR3aa: CAARLAGAYNEQFF